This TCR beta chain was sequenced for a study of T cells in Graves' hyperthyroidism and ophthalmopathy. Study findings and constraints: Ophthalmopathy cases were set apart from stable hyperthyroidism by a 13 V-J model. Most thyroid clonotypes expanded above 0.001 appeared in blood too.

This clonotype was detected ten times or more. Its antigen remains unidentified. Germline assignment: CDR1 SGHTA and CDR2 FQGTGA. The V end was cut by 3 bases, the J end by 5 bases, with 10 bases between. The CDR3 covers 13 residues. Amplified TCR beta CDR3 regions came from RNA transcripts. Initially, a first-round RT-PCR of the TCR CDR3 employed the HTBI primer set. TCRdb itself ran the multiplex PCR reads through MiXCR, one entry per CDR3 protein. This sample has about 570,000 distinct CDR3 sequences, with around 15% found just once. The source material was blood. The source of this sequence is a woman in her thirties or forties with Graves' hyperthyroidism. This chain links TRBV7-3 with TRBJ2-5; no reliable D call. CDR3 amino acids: CASSFAVGETQYF. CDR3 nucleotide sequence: TGTGCCAGCAGCTTCGCCGTGGGGGAGACCCAGTACTTC.